The present T cell receptor beta chain was sequenced within a study of cytomegalovirus exposure and HLA in healthy donors. Study-wide findings and caveats: For presence/absence analyses, sequencing depth was assumed to be roughly uniform across donors.

Donors had nominal health at sampling but likely had unrecorded immune exposures. Comment on this clone: Its antigen is unknown.

The germline V gene has CDR1 LGHNA and CDR2 YSLEER. This CDR3 contains 14 residues. J was trimmed by 1 base and V by 3 bases; bases with no gene match: 2. In the PCR, 60 Vbeta and 13 Jbeta primers were used. In the source study's methods: The count from a later analysis was tens of millions of unique TCR beta chains, some 12 million of them shared. Libraries were prepared by immunoSEQ multiplex PCR; TCRdb keeps only in-frame clonotypes and omits some of them. V, J and clone size were drawn from that table, and D and trimming were deduced from the DNA. The data contain approximately 210,000 clones, around 75% of them singletons.

This sequence was found in a woman aged 50 to 65 in good health and CMV-seronegative. The chain uses TRBV4-3 and TRBJ1-1; 7 bases line up with TRBD1. The source material was PBMCs. The DNA of the CDR3 is TGCGCCAGCAGCCACAGGGGGAAGAACACTGAAGCTTTCTTT. This codes for CASSHRGKNTEAFF.